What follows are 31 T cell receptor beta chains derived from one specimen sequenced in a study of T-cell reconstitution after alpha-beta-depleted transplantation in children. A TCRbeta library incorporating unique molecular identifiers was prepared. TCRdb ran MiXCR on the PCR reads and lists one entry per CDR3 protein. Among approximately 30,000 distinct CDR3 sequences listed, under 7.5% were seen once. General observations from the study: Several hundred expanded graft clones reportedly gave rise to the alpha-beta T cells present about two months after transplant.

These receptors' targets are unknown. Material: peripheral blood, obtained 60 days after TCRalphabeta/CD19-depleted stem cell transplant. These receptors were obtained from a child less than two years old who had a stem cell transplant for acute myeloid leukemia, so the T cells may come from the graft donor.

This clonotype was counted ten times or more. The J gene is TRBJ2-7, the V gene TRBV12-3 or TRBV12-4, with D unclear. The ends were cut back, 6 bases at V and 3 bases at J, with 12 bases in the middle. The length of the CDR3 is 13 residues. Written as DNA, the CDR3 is TGTGCCAGCAGCCCCGAGCCCTTCTACGAGCAGTACTTC. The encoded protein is CASSPEPFYEQYF.

The chain's CDR3 is CTCSTTTFWRATYNEQFF. DNA for the CDR3: TGTACCTGCAGCACCACGACCTTTTGGCGGGCGACATACAATGAGCAGTTCTTC. The chain combines TRBV3-1 with TRBJ2-1; possibly TRBD2 for D (5 bases). Per germline, CDR1 LGHDT and CDR2 YNNKEL (reference sequence). CDR3 size: 18 residues.

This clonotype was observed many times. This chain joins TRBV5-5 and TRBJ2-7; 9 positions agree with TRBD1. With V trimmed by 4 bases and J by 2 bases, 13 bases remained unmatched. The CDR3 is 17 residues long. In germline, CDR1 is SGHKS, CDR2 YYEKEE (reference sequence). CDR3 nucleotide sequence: TGTGCCAGCAGCAACCCCGGGACAGGGATAGGCACCTACGAGCAGTACTTC. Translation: CASSNPGTGIGTYEQYF. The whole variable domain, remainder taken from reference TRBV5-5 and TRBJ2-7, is DAGVTQSPTHLIKTRGQQVTLRCSPISGHKSVSWYQQVLGQGPQFIFQYYEKEERGRGNFPDRFSARQFPNYSSELNVNALLLGDSALYLCASSNPGTGIGTYEQYFGPGTRLTVT.

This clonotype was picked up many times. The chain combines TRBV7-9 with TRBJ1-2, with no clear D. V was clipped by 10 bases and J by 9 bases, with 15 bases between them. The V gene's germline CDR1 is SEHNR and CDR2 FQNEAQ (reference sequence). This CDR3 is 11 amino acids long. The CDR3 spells CAILGPVSYTF. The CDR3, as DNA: TGTGCCATTCTTGGGCCTGTGAGCTACACCTTC.

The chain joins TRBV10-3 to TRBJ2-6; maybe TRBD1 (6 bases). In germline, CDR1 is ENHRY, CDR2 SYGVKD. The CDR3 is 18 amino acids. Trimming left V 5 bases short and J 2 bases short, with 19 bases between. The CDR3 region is CAISFPRDTKTGANVLTF. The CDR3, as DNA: TGTGCCATCAGTTTCCCCCGGGACACCAAAACTGGGGCCAACGTCCTGACTTTC.

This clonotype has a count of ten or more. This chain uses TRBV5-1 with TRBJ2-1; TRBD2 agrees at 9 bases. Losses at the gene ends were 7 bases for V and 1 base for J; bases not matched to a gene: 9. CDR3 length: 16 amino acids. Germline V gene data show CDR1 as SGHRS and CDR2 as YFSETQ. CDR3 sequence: CASSGRTSASYNEQFF. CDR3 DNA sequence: TGCGCCAGCTCAGGTAGGACTAGCGCGTCCTACAATGAGCAGTTCTTC.

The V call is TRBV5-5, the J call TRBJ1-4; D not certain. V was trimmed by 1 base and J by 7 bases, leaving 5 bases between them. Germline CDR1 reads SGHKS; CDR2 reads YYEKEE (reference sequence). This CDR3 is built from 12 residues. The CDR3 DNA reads TGTGCCAGCAGCTTGACGGTTGAAAAACTGTTTTTT. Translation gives CASSLTVEKLFF. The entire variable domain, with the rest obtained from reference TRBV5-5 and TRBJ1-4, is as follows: DAGVTQSPTHLIKTRGQQVTLRCSPISGHKSVSWYQQVLGQGPQFIFQYYEKEERGRGNFPDRFSARQFPNYSSELNVNALLLGDSALYLCASSLTVEKLFFGSGTQLSVL.

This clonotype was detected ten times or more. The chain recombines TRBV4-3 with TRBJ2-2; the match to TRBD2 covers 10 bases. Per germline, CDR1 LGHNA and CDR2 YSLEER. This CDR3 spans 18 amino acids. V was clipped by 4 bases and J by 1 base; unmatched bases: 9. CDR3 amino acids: CASSPTVASGGNTGELFF. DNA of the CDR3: TGCGCCAGCAGCCCCACGGTAGCTAGCGGGGGGAACACCGGGGAGCTGTTTTTT.

This chain's CDR3 is CAWSVGGGEQYF. CDR3 nucleotides: TGTGCCTGGAGTGTGGGAGGGGGCGAGCAGTACTTC. The chain carries TRBV30 and TRBJ2-7; a possible D gene is TRBD2 (7 bases). CDR3 length equals 12 residues. The V gene's germline CDR1 is GTSNPN and CDR2 SVGIG (reference sequence). The V and J ends lost 0 bases and 6 bases respectively, with 9 bases between them.

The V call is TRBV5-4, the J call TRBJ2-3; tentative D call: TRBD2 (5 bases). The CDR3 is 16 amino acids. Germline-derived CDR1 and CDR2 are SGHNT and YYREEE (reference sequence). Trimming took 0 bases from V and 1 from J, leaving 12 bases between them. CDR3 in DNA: TGTGCCAGCAGCTTGGCCGGGGTGTGGGGCACAGATACGCAGTATTTT. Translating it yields CASSLAGVWGTDTQYF.

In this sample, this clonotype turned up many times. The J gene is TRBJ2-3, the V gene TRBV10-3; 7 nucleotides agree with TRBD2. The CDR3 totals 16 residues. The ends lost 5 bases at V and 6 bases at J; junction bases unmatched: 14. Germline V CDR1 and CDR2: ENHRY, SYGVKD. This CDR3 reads CAISKPGLAVSDTQYF. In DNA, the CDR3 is TGTGCCATCAGTAAACCTGGCCTAGCGGTCTCGGATACGCAGTATTTT.

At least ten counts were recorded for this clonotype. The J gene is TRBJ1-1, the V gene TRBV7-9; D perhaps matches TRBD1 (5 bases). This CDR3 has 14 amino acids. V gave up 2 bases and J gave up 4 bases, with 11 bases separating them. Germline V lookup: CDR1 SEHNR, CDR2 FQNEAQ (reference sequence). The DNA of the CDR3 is TGTGCCAGCAGCTTAATATTTGGGGGCACTGAAGCTTTCTTT. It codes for CASSLIFGGTEAFF.

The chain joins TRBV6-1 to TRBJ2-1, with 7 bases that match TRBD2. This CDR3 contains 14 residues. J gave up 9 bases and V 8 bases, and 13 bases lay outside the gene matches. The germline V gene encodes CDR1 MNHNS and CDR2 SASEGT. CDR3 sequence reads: CASYLHISGIEQFF. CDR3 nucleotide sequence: TGTGCCAGCTACCTTCACATCAGCGGGATTGAGCAGTTCTTC.

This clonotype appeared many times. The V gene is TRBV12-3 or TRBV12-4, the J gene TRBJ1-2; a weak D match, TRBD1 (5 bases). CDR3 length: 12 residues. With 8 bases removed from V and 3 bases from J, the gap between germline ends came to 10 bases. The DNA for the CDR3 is TGTGCCAGCCTCGGGACCCACTATGGCTACACCTTC. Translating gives CASLGTHYGYTF.

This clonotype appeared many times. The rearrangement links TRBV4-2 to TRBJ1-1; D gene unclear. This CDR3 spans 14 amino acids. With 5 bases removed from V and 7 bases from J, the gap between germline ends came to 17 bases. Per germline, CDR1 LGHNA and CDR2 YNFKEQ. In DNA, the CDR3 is TGTGCCAGCAGCGGATGGATGGAGGGAAGTGAAGCTTTCTTT. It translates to CASSGWMEGSEAFF.

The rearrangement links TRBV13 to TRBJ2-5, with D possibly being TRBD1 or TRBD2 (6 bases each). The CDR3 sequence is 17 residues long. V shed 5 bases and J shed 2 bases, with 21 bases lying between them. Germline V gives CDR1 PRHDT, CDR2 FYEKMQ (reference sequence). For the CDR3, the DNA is TGTGCCAGCAGCCTATCTACGGGGGCAAATGGTCAAGAGACCCAGTACTTC. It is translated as CASSLSTGANGQETQYF. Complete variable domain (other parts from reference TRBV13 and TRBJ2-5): AAGVIQSPRHLIKEKRETATLKCYPIPRHDTVYWYQQGPGQDPQFLISFYEKMQSDKGSIPDRFSAQQFSDYHSELNMSSLELGDSALYFCASSLSTGANGQETQYFGPGTRLLVL.

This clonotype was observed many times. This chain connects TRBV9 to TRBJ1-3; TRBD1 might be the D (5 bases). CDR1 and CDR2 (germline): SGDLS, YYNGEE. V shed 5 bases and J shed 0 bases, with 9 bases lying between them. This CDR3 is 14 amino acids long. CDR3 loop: CASRSGGSGNTIYF. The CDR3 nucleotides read TGTGCCAGCAGATCGGGGGGCTCTGGAAACACCATATATTTT.

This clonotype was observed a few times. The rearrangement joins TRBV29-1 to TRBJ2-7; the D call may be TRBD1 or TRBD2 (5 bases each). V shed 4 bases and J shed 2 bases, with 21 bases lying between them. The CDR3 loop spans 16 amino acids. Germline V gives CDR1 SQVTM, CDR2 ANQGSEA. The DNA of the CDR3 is TGCAGCGTTGGTCTCCGATCGGGGCCGGGAACCTACGAGCAGTACTTC. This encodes CSVGLRSGPGTYEQYF.

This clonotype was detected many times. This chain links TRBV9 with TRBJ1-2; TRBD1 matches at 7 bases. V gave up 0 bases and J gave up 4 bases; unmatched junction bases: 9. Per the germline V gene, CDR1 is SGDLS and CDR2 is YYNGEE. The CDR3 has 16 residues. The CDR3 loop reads CASSVAEGAEVYGYTF. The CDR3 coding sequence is TGTGCCAGCAGCGTAGCAGAGGGGGCGGAGGTCTATGGCTACACCTTC.

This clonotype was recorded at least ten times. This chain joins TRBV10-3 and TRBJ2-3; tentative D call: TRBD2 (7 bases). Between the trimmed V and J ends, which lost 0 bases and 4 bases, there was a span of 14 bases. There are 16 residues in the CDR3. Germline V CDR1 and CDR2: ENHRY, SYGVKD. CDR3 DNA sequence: TGTGCCATCAGTGAGTCACGGGGGGCCAGCGCAGATACGCAGTATTTT. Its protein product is CAISESRGASADTQYF.

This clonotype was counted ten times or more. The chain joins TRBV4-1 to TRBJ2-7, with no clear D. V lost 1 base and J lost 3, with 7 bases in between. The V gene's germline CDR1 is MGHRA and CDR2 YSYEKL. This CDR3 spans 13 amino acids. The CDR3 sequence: CASSQGLFYEQYF. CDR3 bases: TGCGCCAGCAGCCAAGGCTTATTCTACGAGCAGTACTTC.

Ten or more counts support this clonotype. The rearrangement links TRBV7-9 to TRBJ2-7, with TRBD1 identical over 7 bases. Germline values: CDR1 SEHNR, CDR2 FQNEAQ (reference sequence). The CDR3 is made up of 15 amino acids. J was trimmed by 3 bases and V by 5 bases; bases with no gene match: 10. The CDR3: CASSPRQGGLYEQYF. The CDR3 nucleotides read TGTGCCAGCAGCCCCCGACAGGGTGGACTCTACGAGCAGTACTTC.

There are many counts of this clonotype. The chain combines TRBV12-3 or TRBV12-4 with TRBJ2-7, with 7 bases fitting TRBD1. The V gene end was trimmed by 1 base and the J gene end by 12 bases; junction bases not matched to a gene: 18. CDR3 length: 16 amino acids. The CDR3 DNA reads TGTGCCAGCAGTTTAGGCCGGGACAGTGGGCTGGGGTTGCGGTACTTC. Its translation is CASSLGRDSGLGLRYF.

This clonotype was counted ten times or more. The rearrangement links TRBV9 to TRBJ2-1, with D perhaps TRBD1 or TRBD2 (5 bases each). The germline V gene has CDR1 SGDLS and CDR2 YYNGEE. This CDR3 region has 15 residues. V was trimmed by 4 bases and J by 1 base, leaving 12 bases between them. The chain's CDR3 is CASSPLGESYNEQFF. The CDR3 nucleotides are TGTGCCAGCAGCCCTCTGGGGGAGTCCTACAATGAGCAGTTCTTC. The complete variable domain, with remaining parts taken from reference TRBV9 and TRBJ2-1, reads DSGVTQTPKHLITATGQRVTLRCSPRSGDLSVYWYQQSLDQGLQFLIQYYNGEERAKGNILERFSAQQFPDLHSELNLSSLELGDSALYFCASSPLGESYNEQFFGPGTRLTVL.

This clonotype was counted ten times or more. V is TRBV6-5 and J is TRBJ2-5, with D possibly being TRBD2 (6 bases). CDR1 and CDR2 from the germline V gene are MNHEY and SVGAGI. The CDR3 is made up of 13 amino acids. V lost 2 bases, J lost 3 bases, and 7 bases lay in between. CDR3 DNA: TGTGCCAGCAGTTACACGGGAGAAGAGACCCAGTACTTC. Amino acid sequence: CASSYTGEETQYF.

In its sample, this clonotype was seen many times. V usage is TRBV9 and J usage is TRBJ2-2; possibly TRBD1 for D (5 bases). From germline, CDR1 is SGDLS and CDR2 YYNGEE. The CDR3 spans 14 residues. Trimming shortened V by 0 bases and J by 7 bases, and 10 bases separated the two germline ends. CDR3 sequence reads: CASSVVGARGELFF. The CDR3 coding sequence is TGTGCCAGCAGCGTAGTAGGGGCCCGCGGGGAGCTGTTTTTT.

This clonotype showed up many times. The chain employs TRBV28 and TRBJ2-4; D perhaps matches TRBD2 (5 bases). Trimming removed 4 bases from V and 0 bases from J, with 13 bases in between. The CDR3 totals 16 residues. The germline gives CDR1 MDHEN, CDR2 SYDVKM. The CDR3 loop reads CASSSRVGGAKNIQYF. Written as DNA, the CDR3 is TGTGCCAGCAGTTCCCGCGTCGGAGGAGCCAAAAACATTCAGTACTTC.

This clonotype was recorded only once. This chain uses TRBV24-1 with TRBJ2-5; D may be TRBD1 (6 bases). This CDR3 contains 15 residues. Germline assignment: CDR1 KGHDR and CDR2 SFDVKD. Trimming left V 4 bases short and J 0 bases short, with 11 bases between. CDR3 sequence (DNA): TGTGCCACCAGTGAGCCGACAGGATACCAAGAGACCCAGTACTTC. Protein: CATSEPTGYQETQYF.

CDR3 region: CATSKPGPQETQYF. The CDR3 bases are TGTGCCACCAGCAAGCCAGGCCCCCAAGAGACCCAGTACTTC. The chain is built from TRBV15 and TRBJ2-5; D uncertain. V was shortened by 4 bases and J by 1 base, with 10 bases between the two germline ends. CDR1 LNHNV and CDR2 YYDKDF come from the germline V gene (reference sequence). This CDR3 has 14 residues.

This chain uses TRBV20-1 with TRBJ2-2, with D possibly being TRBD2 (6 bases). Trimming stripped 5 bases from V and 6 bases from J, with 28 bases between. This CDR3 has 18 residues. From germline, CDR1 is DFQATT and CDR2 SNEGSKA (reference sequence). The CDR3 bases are TGCAGTGCTCCCCCCCTACTAGCAAGTGTTTGGCGAGCCGGGGAGCTGTTTTTT. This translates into CSAPPLLASVWRAGELFF.

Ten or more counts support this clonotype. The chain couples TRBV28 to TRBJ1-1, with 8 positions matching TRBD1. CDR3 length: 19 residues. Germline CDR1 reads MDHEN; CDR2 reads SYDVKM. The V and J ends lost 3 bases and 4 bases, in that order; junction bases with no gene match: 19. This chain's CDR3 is CASSLLRLDRVGKSTEAFF. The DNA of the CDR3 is TGTGCCAGCAGTTTGTTACGACTGGACAGGGTGGGCAAGAGCACTGAAGCTTTCTTT.